This TCR beta chain comes out of a study of shared clonotypes between healthy human individuals. Findings of the study overall: In general, naive subsets displayed greater estimated richness than memory subsets did. A handful of donors shared around 5.2% of their naive CD4 clonotypes.

To note about this clone: Its target is unknown.

Healthy HIV-negative adults without recent acute infections or vaccinations served as donors. Naive CD4+ cells were CD45RA-selected; the remaining cells were memory. The CDR3 has 16 residues. CDR1 is MDHEN, CDR2 SYDVKM, per germline. Trimming removed 2 bases at V and 4 bases at J, with 14 bases between. Data came from immunoSEQ multiplex PCR; TCRdb stores just in-frame clones and leaves some out. There are about 1.5 million clones in the sample; approximately 98% occur only once, and roughly 0.4% lies in the top ten. Sequenced: naive CD4+ T cells sorted from blood. As to subset: CD45RA+ positively selected. This receptor was identified in a man aged 30 to 39 in good health. The chain links TRBV28 to TRBJ2-2, with D possibly TRBD1 on 6 matching bases. Here the CDR3 reads CASSLGGQGTTGELFF. DNA of the CDR3: TGTGCCAGCAGTTTAGGAGGCCAGGGGACCACCGGGGAGCTGTTTTTT. Combining the CDR3 with reference TRBV28 and TRBJ2-2 gives the whole variable domain DVKVTQSSRYLVKRTGEKVFLECVQDMDHENMFWYRQDPGLGLRLIYFSYDVKMKEKGDIPEGYSVSREKKERFSLILESASTNQTSMYLCASSLGGQGTTGELFFGEGSRLTVL.